This TCR beta chain was captured by sequencing in a study of T cell responses to AZD1222 COVID-19 vaccine. The germline V gene encodes CDR1 KGHSH and CDR2 LQKENI. Trimming removed 2 bases from V and 2 bases from J; junction bases left unmatched: 0. CDR3 length: 15 amino acids. The repertoire was sequenced with immunoSEQ multiplex PCR; TCRdb's copy has only in-frame clones and lacks some. The table shows 150,000 or so clones, with about 90% occurring only once. Some second doses came at about 4 weeks and others at about 12 weeks; these were pooled. In regard to this clone: Its specificity is not known.

Study-level points and caveats: Reports indicate that nearly half of spike-specific TCRs are directed at unmutated variant regions. Spike-specific TCRs gained breadth and depth after people received two AZD1222 doses.

The origin of this receptor is an adult who received the AZD1222 COVID-19 vaccine. Sequenced here: peripheral blood, sampled 28 days after the second AZD1222 dose. V usage is TRBV18 and J usage is TRBJ1-3; 10 bases are a match to TRBD1. As DNA, the CDR3 is TGTGCCAGCTCACCAGACAGGGGGCCTGGAAACACCATATATTTT. The encoded protein is CASSPDRGPGNTIYF.